This T cell receptor beta chain was recorded in a study of blood T cell repertoires in COVID-19. Source study methods: Counts of nucleated cells, estimated from reference gene primer amplification, were obtained. Sequencing was performed with immunoSEQ multiplex PCR; in TCRdb, only in-frame clones are kept and a portion is missing. That table gives V, J and clone size, and the DNA gave D and trimming. The data show roughly 300,000 clones, with around 87% seen just once and 5.3% held by the top ten. J lost 0 bases, V lost 6 bases, and 1 base had no gene match. The CDR3 runs 14 residues. Germline V gene lookup returns CDR1 SNHLY and CDR2 FYNNEI.

This clonotype originated in a woman in her twenties or thirties who had recovered from COVID-19. Sequencing was performed on PBMCs or T cells enriched from blood (not recorded which). The J gene is TRBJ2-4, the V gene TRBV2; 8 bases match TRBD1. The CDR3 nucleotides read TGTGCCAGCAGGACAGGGGAAGCCAAAAACATTCAGTACTTC. This gives the protein CASRTGEAKNIQYF. The full variable domain, completed using reference TRBV2 and TRBJ2-4, is EPEVTQTPSHQVTQMGQEVILRCVPISNHLYFYWYRQILGQKVEFLVSFYNNEISEKSEIFDDQFSVERPDGSNFTLKIRSTKLEDSAMYFCASRTGEAKNIQYFGAGTRLSVL.